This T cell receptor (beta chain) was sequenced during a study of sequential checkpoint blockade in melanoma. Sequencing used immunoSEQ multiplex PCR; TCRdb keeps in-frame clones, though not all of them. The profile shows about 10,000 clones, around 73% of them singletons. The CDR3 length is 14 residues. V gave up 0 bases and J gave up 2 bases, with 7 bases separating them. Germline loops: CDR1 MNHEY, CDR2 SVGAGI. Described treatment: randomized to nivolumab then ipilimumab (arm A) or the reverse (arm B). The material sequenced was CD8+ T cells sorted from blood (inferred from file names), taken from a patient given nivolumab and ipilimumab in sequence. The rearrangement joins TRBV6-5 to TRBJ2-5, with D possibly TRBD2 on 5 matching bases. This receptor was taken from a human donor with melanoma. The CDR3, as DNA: TGTGCCAGCAGTTACTCAACGGGGCAAGAGACCCAGTACTTC. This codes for CASSYSTGQETQYF.